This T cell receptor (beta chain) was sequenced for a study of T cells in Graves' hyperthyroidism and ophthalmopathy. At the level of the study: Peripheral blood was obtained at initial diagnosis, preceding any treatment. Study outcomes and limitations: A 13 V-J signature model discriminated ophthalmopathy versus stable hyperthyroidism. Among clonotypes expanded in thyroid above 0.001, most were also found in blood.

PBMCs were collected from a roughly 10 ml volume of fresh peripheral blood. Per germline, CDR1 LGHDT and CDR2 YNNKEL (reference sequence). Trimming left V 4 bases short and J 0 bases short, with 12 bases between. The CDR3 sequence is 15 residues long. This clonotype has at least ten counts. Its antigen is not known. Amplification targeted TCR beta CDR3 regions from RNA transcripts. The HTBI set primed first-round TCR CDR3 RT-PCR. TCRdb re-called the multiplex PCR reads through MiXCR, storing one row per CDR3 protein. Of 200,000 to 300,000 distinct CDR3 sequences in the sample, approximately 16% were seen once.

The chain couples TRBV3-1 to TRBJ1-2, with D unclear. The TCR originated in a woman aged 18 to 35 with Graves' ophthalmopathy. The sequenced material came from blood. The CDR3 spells CASSPRYAANYGYTF. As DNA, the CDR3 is TGTGCCAGCAGCCCCCGTTACGCAGCTAACTATGGCTACACCTTC.